The 25 T cell receptor beta chains below were found in one sample sequenced in a study of blood T cell repertoires in COVID-19. Assay: immunoSEQ multiplex PCR; the TCRdb copy retains only in-frame clones and omits some. Here the sample spans around 60,000 clones, around nine tenths being singletons. The sequencing sample was made of peripheral blood. The receptors originated from a human donor in a cohort sampled during active COVID-19.

This clone has only one observation. The V call is TRBV5-8, the J call TRBJ1-1; the D gene is possibly TRBD1 (5 bases). This CDR3 has 17 residues. Germline V CDR1 and CDR2: SGHTS, YDEGEE. Trimming pared 6 bases from V and 2 bases from J, leaving 23 bases between. The CDR3 nucleotides are TGTGCCAGCACACAGGTGTACAGGCGTCGCAGTAACACTGAAGCTTTCTTT. It yields the protein CASTQVYRRRSNTEAFF.

The rearrangement links TRBV4-3 to TRBJ2-1; D gene uncertain. The germline V gene has CDR1 LGHNA and CDR2 YSLEER. Between the trimmed V and J ends, which lost 3 bases and 9 bases, there was a span of 12 bases. This CDR3 is 13 amino acids long. CDR3 amino acids: CASSHSPVLEQFF. Here the CDR3 DNA reads TGCGCCAGCAGCCATAGCCCAGTCCTTGAGCAGTTCTTC.

The chain employs TRBV6-6 and TRBJ2-3, with 9 bases that match TRBD2. Germline CDR1 reads MNHNY; CDR2 reads SVGAGI (reference sequence). The CDR3 spans 17 residues. With V trimmed by 5 bases and J by 0 bases, 9 bases remained unmatched. The chain's CDR3 is CASSPRGSGGSTDTQYF. CDR3 sequence (DNA): TGTGCCAGCAGTCCCAGGGGTAGCGGGGGAAGCACAGATACGCAGTATTTT.

The chain combines TRBV6-2 or TRBV6-3 with TRBJ2-3; D perhaps matches TRBD2 (6 bases). The germline gives CDR1 MNHEY, CDR2 SVGEGT. The CDR3 is 17 amino acids. Trimming left V 3 bases short and J 3 bases short, with 19 bases between. CDR3 sequence: CASSYYNPGSGTDTQYF. The CDR3 DNA reads as TGTGCCAGCAGTTATTATAATCCCGGGAGTGGGACAGATACGCAGTATTTT.

The genes are TRBV11-2 and TRBJ1-2; tentative D call: TRBD1 (6 bases). CDR1 is SGHAT, CDR2 FQNNGV, per germline. CDR3 length: 14 amino acids. V lost 5 bases, J lost 5 bases, and 15 bases lay in between. CDR3 residues: CASSGSGTSYGYTF. The CDR3 DNA follows: TGTGCCAGCAGCGGATCCGGGACATCGTATGGCTACACCTTC.

The chain combines TRBV28 with TRBJ2-5; TRBD2 matches at 12 bases. Germline CDR1 MDHEN, CDR2 SYDVKM. After removal of 2 bases from V and 5 bases from J, the junction contained 6 bases not matched to a gene. This CDR3 contains 16 residues. The CDR3 loop is CASSLGLAGLEETQYF. The DNA for the CDR3 is TGTGCCAGCAGTTTAGGACTAGCGGGGTTAGAGGAGACCCAGTACTTC. Full variable domain (rest looked up from reference TRBV28 and TRBJ2-5): DVKVTQSSRYLVKRTGEKVFLECVQDMDHENMFWYRQDPGLGLRLIYFSYDVKMKEKGDIPEGYSVSREKKERFSLILESASTNQTSMYLCASSLGLAGLEETQYFGPGTRLLVL.

The chain recombines TRBV4-3 with TRBJ1-2, with 8 bases aligning to TRBD1. Germline trimming cut 0 bases from V and 7 bases from J; bases unmatched to any gene: 13. The V gene's germline CDR1 is LGHNA and CDR2 YSLEER. The CDR3 spans 17 residues. DNA for the CDR3: TGCGCCAGCAGCCAAGAGGACAGGGATTCTAACTATGGTGGCTACACCTTC. Amino acids: CASSQEDRDSNYGGYTF.

This clone came up a few times. The chain employs TRBV18 and TRBJ1-1; D call uncertain. V dropped 6 bases and J dropped 1 base, with 12 bases sitting between them. CDR3 length: 14 residues. Germline V gives CDR1 KGHSH, CDR2 LQKENI. As DNA, the CDR3 is TGTGCCAGCTCCCCCTCGGGGAGGAACACTGAAGCTTTCTTT. It translates to CASSPSGRNTEAFF.

The V and J genes are TRBV7-8 and TRBJ1-6, with a tentative D call TRBD1 (6 bases). The V end was cut by 3 bases, the J end by 11 bases, with 11 bases between. Germline V gives CDR1 SGHVS, CDR2 FQNEAQ. The CDR3 consists of 13 residues. The CDR3 reads CASSFAGVAPLHF. The CDR3 nucleotides read TGTGCCAGCAGCTTTGCAGGGGTGGCACCCCTCCACTTT.

This clone was counted a few times. The chain recombines TRBV11-2 with TRBJ2-7, with D perhaps TRBD2 (6 bases). This CDR3 region has 13 residues. The germline V and J ends were trimmed by 5 bases and 5 bases, with 13 bases remaining between them. Germline loops: CDR1 SGHAT, CDR2 FQNNGV. The CDR3 nucleotides are TGTGCCAGCAGCGAGGAGGGTCCCAACGAGCAGTACTTC. Its translation: CASSEEGPNEQYF.

The V gene is TRBV5-1, the J gene TRBJ2-1; D gene uncertain. The CDR3 runs to 12 residues. The germline gives CDR1 SGHRS, CDR2 YFSETQ. V lost 2 bases and J 9 bases, leaving 9 bases between the germline ends. The CDR3 protein is CASSLVRGEQFF. CDR3 sequence (DNA): TGCGCCAGCAGCTTAGTGCGTGGTGAGCAGTTCTTC.

The rearrangement joins TRBV7-2 to TRBJ1-1; D might be TRBD1 (6 bases). The germline V gene has CDR1 SGHTA and CDR2 FQGNSA. The CDR3 has 13 residues. The V end was cut by 7 bases, the J end by 2 bases, with 11 bases between. For the CDR3, the DNA is TGTGCCAGCAAACGGACAGCAAACACTGAAGCTTTCTTT. Residues: CASKRTANTEAFF.

The rearrangement joins TRBV2 to TRBJ2-3, with 13 bases matching TRBD2. The germline V gene encodes CDR1 SNHLY and CDR2 FYNNEI. The trim removed 10 bases at V and 0 bases at J, leaving 4 bases unmatched. The CDR3 sequence is 15 residues long. This CDR3 is CAIPTSGGSTDTQYF. CDR3 bases: TGTGCCATCCCGACTAGCGGGGGGAGCACAGATACGCAGTATTTT.

The CDR3 here is CASSQTGEEEQYF. As DNA, the CDR3 is TGCGCCAGCAGCCAAACAGGGGAGGAAGAGCAGTACTTC. J is TRBJ2-7 and V is TRBV4-3; maybe TRBD1 (7 bases). The germline V gene encodes CDR1 LGHNA and CDR2 YSLEER. V lost 2 bases, J lost 7 bases, and 12 bases lay in between. The CDR3 spans 13 residues.

This clone was detected once. The DNA for the CDR3 is TGCGCCAGCAGCCAATTACTAGTGGGAGGCTCCGAGCAGTACTTC. Translated, it gives CASSQLLVGGSEQYF. The gene calls are TRBV4-3 and TRBJ2-7, with D tentatively TRBD2 (6 bases). The CDR3 extends over 15 amino acids. The V gene lost 2 bases and the J gene lost 6 bases, with 17 bases spanning the gap. Germline V gene sequence: CDR1 LGHNA, CDR2 YSLEER.

J is TRBJ1-2 and V is TRBV5-6; D is uncertain. Germline CDR1 is SGHDT and CDR2 is YYEEEE. V lost 1 base to trimming and J lost 5 bases, with 15 bases between them. This CDR3 has 15 residues. CDR3 protein: CASSLWSVSGYGYTF. Here the CDR3 DNA reads TGTGCCAGCAGCTTGTGGTCGGTATCGGGGTATGGCTACACCTTC.

A note on this clone: This sample also contains other DNA sequences that code for the same CDR3. V usage is TRBV28 and J usage is TRBJ2-7; no clear D gene. Germline V gives CDR1 MDHEN, CDR2 SYDVKM. The CDR3 has 11 amino acids. Trimming removed 4 bases from V and 4 bases from J, with 5 bases in between. CDR3 coding DNA: TGTGCCAGCAGTTCTGAGTACGAGCAGTACTTC. It specifies CASSSEYEQYF.

This clone was detected once. V gene TRBV7-8 combines with J gene TRBJ1-1; D unresolved. V lost 7 bases and J 4 bases, leaving 16 bases between the germline ends. Germline loops: CDR1 SGHVS, CDR2 FQNEAQ. This CDR3 has 14 residues. CDR3 sequence reads: CASTAMKFSTEAFF. In DNA form, the CDR3 reads TGTGCCAGCACCGCGATGAAGTTTTCCACTGAAGCTTTCTTT.

This clone was observed a single time. CDR3 bases: TGTGCCAGCAGCCAAGATCTCGGGGGGCTGTTCTTC. Amino acids: CASSQDLGGLFF. The chain combines TRBV3-1 (or the pseudogene TRBV3-2) with TRBJ2-1; tentatively, D is TRBD2 (7 bases). The CDR3 has 12 amino acids. Germline CDR1 and CDR2: LGHDT and YNNKEL (reference sequence). Trimming removed 0 bases from V and 15 bases from J, with 12 bases in between.

The rearrangement uses TRBV4-3 and TRBJ2-3, with 7 bases identical to TRBD2. Trimming removed 0 bases from V and 2 bases from J; junction bases left unmatched: 2. The CDR3 loop spans 15 amino acids. The germline V gene encodes CDR1 LGHNA and CDR2 YSLEER. CDR3 amino acids: CASSQERGITDTQYF. The CDR3 bases are TGCGCCAGCAGCCAAGAGCGGGGGATCACAGATACGCAGTATTTT.

There are a few counts of this clone. The chain's CDR3 is CASSQDSYNQPQHF. CDR3 in DNA: TGTGCCAGCAGCCAAGACAGTTACAATCAGCCCCAGCATTTT. The chain couples TRBV4-2 to TRBJ1-5; no reliable D call. Germline lookup yields CDR1 LGHNA and CDR2 YNFKEQ. Trimming cost V 0 bases and J 3 bases, with 6 bases left between them. The CDR3 spans 14 residues.

The chain has TRBV6-2 or TRBV6-3 and TRBJ2-5; TRBD1 is a possible D gene (6 bases). V lost 3 bases and J lost 7, with 12 bases in between. The CDR3 runs to 13 residues. CDR1 and CDR2 (germline): MNHEY, SVGEGT. CDR3 bases: TGTGCCAGCAGTTATACAGGGTTCGGGACCCAGTACTTC. Encoded protein: CASSYTGFGTQYF.

This clone was counted a single time. This chain joins TRBV15 and TRBJ1-6; D is unclear. CDR1 is LNHNV, CDR2 YYDKDF, per germline (reference sequence). Deletions cut 4 bases from V and 7 bases from J, with 8 bases between. The CDR3 is 13 residues long. CDR3 sequence reads: CATSMGGNSPLHF. In DNA, the CDR3 is TGTGCCACCAGCATGGGAGGAAATTCACCCCTCCACTTT.

The chain couples TRBV19 to TRBJ2-1, with TRBD2 matching 15 bases. This CDR3 is built from 15 residues. V lost 6 bases and J lost 8; bases outside the gene matches: 5. CDR1 is LNHDA and CDR2 is SQIVND in the germline V gene (reference sequence). CDR3 sequence (DNA): TGTGCCAGTAGAGAGGGACTAGCGGGGGGTGATGAGCAGTTCTTC. Its protein is CASREGLAGGDEQFF.

This clone showed up just once. V usage is TRBV28 and J usage is TRBJ1-2; D is ambiguous. The germline V gene encodes CDR1 MDHEN and CDR2 SYDVKM. The V gene lost 7 bases and the J gene lost 9 bases, with 15 bases spanning the gap. The CDR3 runs to 12 residues. CDR3 sequence reads: CASTPPGGSYTF. The CDR3 coding sequence is TGTGCCAGCACCCCCCCGGGAGGGAGCTACACCTTC.